These T cell receptor beta chains were read from a single sample in a study of T cells after yellow fever vaccination. TCRdb reanalysed the 5' RACE reads using MiXCR and keeps one entry per CDR3 protein. Here the sample spans about 400,000 distinct CDR3 sequences, roughly 6.1% being singletons. The sequencing here drew on PBMCs, taken 5 days after the yellow fever booster vaccination. These receptors all come from a man in his thirties or forties who received the YFV17D yellow fever vaccine. Each CDR3 is given with its conserved first and last residue. A D gene is named only where the DNA matches it firmly. Size tells how often a clone was seen (once, few, many) or the class of an expanded clone, and some rows leave it out.

TRBJ2-1 TRBD2 TRBV30 few TGTGCCTGGAGCGATCTCCTGTCTAGCGGGTCCCTCTCCTACAATGAGCAGTTCTTC CAWSDLLSSGSLSYNEQFF
TRBJ2-5 TRBD1 TRBV6-1 - TGTGCCAGCAGTCGGTTAGGACAGGGAGAGACCCAGTACTTC CASSRLGQGETQYF
TRBJ1-2 - TRBV10-3 - TGTGCCATCAGTCTGGAGGGGGTCGGTGGCTACACCTTC CAISLEGVGGYTF
TRBJ2-5 - TRBV6-5 few TGTGCCAGCAGTTACTCACAGGGCGGGGAGACCCAGTACTTC CASSYSQGGETQYF
TRBJ2-3 TRBD1 TRBV20-1 few TGCAGTGCTCCCACCGACAGGGGAGATACGCAGTATTTT CSAPTDRGDTQYF
TRBJ1-6 - TRBV27 few TGTGCCAGCAGTTCCCTCGGGGGGAGCTCACCCCTCCACTTT CASSSLGGSSPLHF
TRBJ2-1 - TRBV12-3/TRBV12-4 - TGTGCCAGCAGTTTAGGAGGGATGGAGCAGTTCTTC CASSLGGMEQFF
TRBJ2-1 TRBD2 TRBV9 few TGTGCCAGCAGCGCGGGGGCTAGCGGGCATAATGAAGAGCAGTTCTTC CASSAGASGHNEEQFF
TRBJ2-3 - TRBV7-8 few TGTGCCAGCAGGTCCATAAGCGTAAGCACAGATACGCAGTATTTT CASRSISVSTDTQYF
TRBJ2-1 TRBD2 TRBV12-3/TRBV12-4 many TGTGCCAGTCGGGGGGTAAGCTCCTACAATGAGCAGTTCTTC CASRGVSSYNEQFF
TRBJ2-5 TRBD2 TRBV18 many TGTGCCAGCTCACCCGGGACTAGCGCCCCACCCGTCGGCCAAGAGACCCAGTACTTC CASSPGTSAPPVGQETQYF
TRBJ2-3 TRBD2 TRBV7-8 few TGTGCCAGCAGCCCAGACCCTAGCGGGAGTGCAGATACGCAGTATTTT CASSPDPSGSADTQYF
TRBJ2-7 - TRBV20-1 - TGCAGTGCTAGTCGGGGGGCCCTATCCTACGAGCAGTACTTC CSASRGALSYEQYF
TRBJ2-1 - TRBV28 many TGTGCCAGCAGTTTTATTGGCTCCAAGGCCTACAATGAGCAGTTCTTC CASSFIGSKAYNEQFF
TRBJ2-5 TRBD2 TRBV7-6 many TGTGCCAGCACCCCTGGGGGGGGAACGGGGGAGACCCAGTACTTC CASTPGGGTGETQYF
TRBJ1-6 TRBD1 TRBV5-5 many TGTGCCAGCAGACCAGGGGGCCTTAATTCACCCCTCCACTTT CASRPGGLNSPLHF
TRBJ2-7 - TRBV30 many TGTGCCTGGAGTGCCTTGGGGCAGCCTGAGTACTTC CAWSALGQPEYF
TRBJ2-5 - TRBV6-2/TRBV6-3 - TGTGCCAGCAGCTGGGGCCGGGAGACCCAGTACTTC CASSWGRETQYF
TRBJ2-1 TRBD2 TRBV11-1 few TGTGCCAGCAGTCGACTAGCGGGAGGGCCGCGGGGATACAATGAGCAGTTCTTC CASSRLAGGPRGYNEQFF
TRBJ2-1 - TRBV5-4 many TGTGCCAGCAGCTTGGTAGGGAGTTTAAAGGATGAGCAGTTCTTC CASSLVGSLKDEQFF
TRBJ2-1 TRBD2 TRBV4-3 - TGCGCCAGCAGCCAAGAAAGCGGGGCTTTGGATGAGCAGTTCTTC CASSQESGALDEQFF
TRBJ2-5 - TRBV6-2/TRBV6-3 few TGTGCCAGCAGTGGCGCCGGGACCCTTCAAGAGACCCAGTACTTC CASSGAGTLQETQYF
TRBJ1-5 - TRBV12-3/TRBV12-4 - TGTGCCAGCAGTTTTACCACGGATCAGCCCCAGCATTTT CASSFTTDQPQHF
TRBJ1-5 - TRBV29-1 - TGCAGCGTTGGTTCCAGGGGCGACCAGCCCCAGCATTTT CSVGSRGDQPQHF
TRBJ2-7 TRBD1 TRBV12-3/TRBV12-4 many TGTGCCAGCAGTCCGACAGGGGGCGGCTACGAGCAGTACTTC CASSPTGGGYEQYF
TRBJ2-7 TRBD1 TRBV20-1 few TGCAGTTCCACCTTGACAGGGGCGGCCTACGAGCAGTACTTC CSSTLTGAAYEQYF
TRBJ2-7 - TRBV14 many TGTGCCAGCAGCCAAGGCTGGGTGCCCTACGAGCAGTACTTC CASSQGWVPYEQYF
TRBJ1-2 - TRBV29-1 few TGCAGCGTTCTACAGGGTTATGGCTACACCTTC CSVLQGYGYTF
TRBJ2-1 - TRBV2 few TGTGCCAGCACCCCATTTCTAGCAAACAATGAGCAGTTCTTC CASTPFLANNEQFF
TRBJ1-2 TRBD1 TRBV12-3/TRBV12-4 - TGTGCCAGCAGTCAAACGGGACAGTCAGGCACCTTC CASSQTGQSGTF
TRBJ2-3 - TRBV7-8 - TGTGCCAGCATCCCGGCCTCTAGGGCAGATACGCAGTATTTT CASIPASRADTQYF
TRBJ2-7 TRBD1 TRBV30 many TGTGCCTGGAGTGCCCCGGGACAGGGGGCCTCTTACGAGCAGTACTTC CAWSAPGQGASYEQYF
TRBJ2-1 TRBD2 TRBV6-2/TRBV6-3 many TGTGCCAGCAGTCGACTAGCGGGATACTCCTACAATGAGCAGTTCTTC CASSRLAGYSYNEQFF
TRBJ2-3 TRBD2 TRBV4-3 many TGCGCCAGCAGACACACTAGCGGGAGATCAGATACGCAGTATTTT CASRHTSGRSDTQYF
TRBJ1-5 TRBD1 TRBV28 many TGTGCCAGCAGTGGAACAGGGGGCGGCAATCAGCCCCAGCATTTT CASSGTGGGNQPQHF
TRBJ2-1 - TRBV11-3 many TGTGCCAGCAGCTTCCGAGGGCGAAGCTCCTACAATGAGCAGTTCTTC CASSFRGRSSYNEQFF
TRBJ2-3 TRBD2 TRBV15 - TGTGCCACCAGCAGAGATCCGTCGCGGCGACTAGCGGGACCCGATTGGGGGGCGCAGTATTTT CATSRDPSRRLAGPDWGAQYF
TRBJ2-5 - TRBV6-5 - TGTGCCAGCAGTTACTCGAGACACCTGGAGACCCAGTACTTC CASSYSRHLETQYF
TRBJ2-1 TRBD2 TRBV7-2 - TGTGCCAGCAGGATTGGGGGGGGGTATTACAATGAGCAGTTCTTC CASRIGGGYYNEQFF
TRBJ2-7 - TRBV29-1 many TGCAGCGTTGGCCAGGCAACCTACGAGCAGTACTTC CSVGQATYEQYF